This T cell receptor (beta chain) was captured by sequencing in a study of regulatory T cells in long-lasting Graves disease. Assembly of TCR beta libraries relied on iRepertoire HTBI primers together with Arm-PCR of CDR3 regions. TCRdb independently ran MiXCR on the multiplex PCR reads; one entry per CDR3 protein. The data contain fewer than 650,000 distinct CDR3 sequences, roughly 16% of them singletons. Note on this clonotype: Its specificity is unknown.

CDR1 and CDR2 from the germline V gene are DFQATT and SNEGSKA (reference sequence). Trimming at V came to 4 bases and at J to 4 bases, leaving 12 bases not matched to a gene. This CDR3 spans 15 amino acids. As to time point: newly diagnosed GD, antithyroid drugs for less than 3 months. With RNA extracted from PBMCs as input, the TCR library was made. Study-level results: Persistent Graves' patients showed a TCR diversity that was lower than that of newly diagnosed ones. The researchers studied only peripheral blood, not thyroid tissue.

This same sample was also taken into another study, of T cells in Graves' hyperthyroidism and ophthalmopathy.

The clonotype was recovered from a woman aged 30 to 39 with Graves disease. The sample was peripheral blood mononuclear cells (PBMCs), taken at new diagnosis, from a patient treated with antithyroid drugs. The chain uses TRBV20-1 and TRBJ1-1; 7 bases agree with TRBD1. CDR3 bases: TGCAGTGCTACGGGTGACAGGGACGATCGCACTGAAGCTTTCTTT. The encoded protein is CSATGDRDDRTEAFF.